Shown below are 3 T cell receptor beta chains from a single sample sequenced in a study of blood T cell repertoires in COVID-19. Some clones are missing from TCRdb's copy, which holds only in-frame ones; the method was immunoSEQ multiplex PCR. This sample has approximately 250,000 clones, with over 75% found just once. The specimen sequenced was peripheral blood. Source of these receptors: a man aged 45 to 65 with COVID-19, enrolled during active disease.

CDR3 nucleotide sequence: TGCGCCAGCAGCTTGTTGCGTGCAACTAATGAAAAACTGTTTTTT. Its translation is CASSLLRATNEKLFF. The chain links TRBV5-1 to TRBJ1-4; no definite D call. The CDR3 is 15 amino acids. CDR1 SGHRS and CDR2 YFSETQ come from the germline V gene. With 1 base removed from V and 0 bases from J, the gap between germline ends came to 7 bases.

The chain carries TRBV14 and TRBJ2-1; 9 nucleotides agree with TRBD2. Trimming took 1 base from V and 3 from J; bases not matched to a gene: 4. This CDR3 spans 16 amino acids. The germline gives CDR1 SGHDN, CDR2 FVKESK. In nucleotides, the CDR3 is TGTGCCAGCAGCCAAGGTGGTAGCGGGGGCTACAATGAGCAGTTCTTC. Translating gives CASSQGGSGGYNEQFF. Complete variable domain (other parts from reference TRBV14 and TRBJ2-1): EAGVTQFPSHSVIEKGQTVTLRCDPISGHDNLYWYRRVMGKEIKFLLHFVKESKQDESGMPNNRFLAERTGGTYSTLKVQPAELEDSGVYFCASSQGGSGGYNEQFFGPGTRLTVL.

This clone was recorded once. The CDR3 DNA reads TGTGCCAGCAACAGGGGGGAAAGATATGAAAAACTGTTTTTT. This translates into CASNRGERYEKLFF. The chain recombines TRBV9 with TRBJ1-4; 8 nucleotides match TRBD1. The germline V gene has CDR1 SGDLS and CDR2 YYNGEE. V lost 6 bases to trimming and J lost 6 bases; unmatched junction nucleotides: 7. The CDR3 has 14 residues. Using reference TRBV9 and TRBJ1-4 for the parts outside the CDR3, the full variable domain is DSGVTQTPKHLITATGQRVTLRCSPRSGDLSVYWYQQSLDQGLQFLIQYYNGEERAKGNILERFSAQQFPDLHSELNLSSLELGDSALYFCASNRGERYEKLFFGSGTQLSVL.